This T cell receptor (beta chain) was retrieved from a study of molecular identifiers for immune sequencing clone quantification. Study conclusions and caveats: With a barcode shared among identical TCR molecules, highly expanded clone sizes could be underestimated. Clones with over 20 RNA copies captured over 98% of effector molecules but under 1% of naive ones.

The J segment lost 6 bases and the V segment lost 3 bases, leaving 8 bases of the junction unmatched. From germline, CDR1 is SGDLS and CDR2 YYNGEE. This CDR3 region has 16 residues. In this sample, this clonotype turned up a few times. Antigen specificity is unknown. Naive CD8 T cells, phenotype CD8+CD4-CCR7+CD45RA+, were sorted. Bulk TCR libraries were made with methods that had been previously described and with listed TCR primers. TCRdb processed the PCR reads anew with MiXCR; each CDR3 protein has one entry. The sample consists of approximately 550,000 distinct CDR3 sequences, 20% to 25% of them appearing once.

The rearrangement links TRBV9 to TRBJ2-7; the match to TRBD2 covers 14 bases. The TCR was taken from a human donor in good health. Some libraries in this study had Jurkat cell RNA spiked in. The sample taken for sequencing was naive CD8+ T cells from blood, with Jurkat cell RNA spiked in. Subset here: FACS-sorted CD8+CD4-CCR7+CD45RA+ naive T cells. CDR3: CASSAGTSGRMSEQYF. The CDR3 DNA follows: TGTGCCAGCAGCGCCGGGACTAGCGGGAGAATGAGCGAGCAGTACTTC.